This T cell receptor (beta chain) was observed in a study of blood T cells in healthy people across ages. The CDR3 is 14 amino acids. The ends were cut back, 3 bases at V and 4 bases at J, with 11 bases in the middle. Using a J-beta primer mix together with a sample-barcoded 5' primer, a second PCR was run for about 6 to 12 cycles. Per-sample output comprised a minimum of 3 million paired-end reads containing CDR3. TCRdb reprocessed the 5' RACE reads with MiXCR, giving one entry per CDR3 protein. The sample records hundreds of thousands of distinct CDR3 sequences, 25% being singletons. This clonotype showed up just a few times. The sample also formed part of further work on T cells of mothers and their children.

This TCR was sampled from a boy under 18 in good health. The sample comprised blood. The chain links TRBV12-3 or TRBV12-4 to TRBJ2-3, with D possibly being TRBD2 (6 bases). For the CDR3, the DNA is TGTGCCAGCAGTTTTGACGGGAGCCCAGATACGCAGTATTTT. It yields the protein CASSFDGSPDTQYF.